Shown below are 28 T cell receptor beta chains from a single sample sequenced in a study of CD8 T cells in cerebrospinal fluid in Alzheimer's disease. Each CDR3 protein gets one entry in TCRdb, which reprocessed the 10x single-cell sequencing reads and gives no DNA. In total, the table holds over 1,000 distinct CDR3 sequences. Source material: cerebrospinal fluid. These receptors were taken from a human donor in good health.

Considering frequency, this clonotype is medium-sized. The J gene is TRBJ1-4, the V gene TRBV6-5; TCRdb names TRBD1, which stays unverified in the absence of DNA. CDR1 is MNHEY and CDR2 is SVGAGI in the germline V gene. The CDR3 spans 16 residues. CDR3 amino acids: CASSYVAGGLGEKLFF.

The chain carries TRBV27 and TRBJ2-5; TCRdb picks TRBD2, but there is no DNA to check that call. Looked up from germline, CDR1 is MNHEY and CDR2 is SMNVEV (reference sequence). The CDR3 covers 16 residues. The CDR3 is CASSLAGTSQQETQYF.

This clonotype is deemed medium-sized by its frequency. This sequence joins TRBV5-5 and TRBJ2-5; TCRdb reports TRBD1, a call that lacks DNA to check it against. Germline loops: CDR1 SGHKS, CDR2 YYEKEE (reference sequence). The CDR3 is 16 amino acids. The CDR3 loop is CASRPGTASLTETQYF.

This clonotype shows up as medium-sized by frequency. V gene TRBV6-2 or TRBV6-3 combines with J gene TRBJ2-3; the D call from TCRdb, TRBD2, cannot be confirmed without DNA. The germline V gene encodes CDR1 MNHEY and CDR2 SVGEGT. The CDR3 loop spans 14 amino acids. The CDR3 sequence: CASTLAGRADTQYF.

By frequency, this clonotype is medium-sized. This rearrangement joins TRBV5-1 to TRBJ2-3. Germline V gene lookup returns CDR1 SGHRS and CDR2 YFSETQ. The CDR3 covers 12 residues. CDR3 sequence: CASSLTTDTQYF.

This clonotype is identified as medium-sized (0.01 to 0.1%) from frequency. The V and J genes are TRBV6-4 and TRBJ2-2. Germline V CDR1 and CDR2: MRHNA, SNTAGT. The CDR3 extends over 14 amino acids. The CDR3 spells CASSDPSHTGELFF.

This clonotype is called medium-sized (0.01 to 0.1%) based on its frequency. CDR3 residues: CASSVGVASNSYNEQFF. The chain couples TRBV9 to TRBJ2-1. CDR1 and CDR2 from the germline V gene are SGDLS and YYNGEE. This CDR3 is 17 amino acids long.

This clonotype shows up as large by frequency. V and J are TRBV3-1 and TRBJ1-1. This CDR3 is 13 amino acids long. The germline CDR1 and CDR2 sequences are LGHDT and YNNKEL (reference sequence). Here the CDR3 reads CASSPDGYTEAFF.

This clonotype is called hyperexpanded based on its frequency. The CDR3 loop reads CASSYMTGSDEQFF. This chain joins TRBV5-1 and TRBJ2-1; with no DNA, the TCRdb D assignment of TRBD1 cannot be verified. Germline loops: CDR1 SGHRS, CDR2 YFSETQ. CDR3 length: 14 amino acids.

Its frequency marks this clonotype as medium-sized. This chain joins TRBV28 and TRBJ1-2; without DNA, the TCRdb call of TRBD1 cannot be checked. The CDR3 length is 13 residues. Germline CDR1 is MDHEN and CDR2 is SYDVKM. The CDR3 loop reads CASSRLGQAGYTF.

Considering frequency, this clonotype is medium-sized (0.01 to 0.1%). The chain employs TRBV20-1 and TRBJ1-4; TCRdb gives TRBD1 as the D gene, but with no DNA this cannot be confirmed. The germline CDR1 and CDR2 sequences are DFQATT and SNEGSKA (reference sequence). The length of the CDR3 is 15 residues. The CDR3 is CSARDTGGTNEKLFF.

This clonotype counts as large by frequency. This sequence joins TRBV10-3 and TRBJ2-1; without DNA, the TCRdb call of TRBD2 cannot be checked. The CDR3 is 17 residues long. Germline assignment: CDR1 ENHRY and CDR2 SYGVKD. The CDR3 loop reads CAISERGTSGSYNEQFF.

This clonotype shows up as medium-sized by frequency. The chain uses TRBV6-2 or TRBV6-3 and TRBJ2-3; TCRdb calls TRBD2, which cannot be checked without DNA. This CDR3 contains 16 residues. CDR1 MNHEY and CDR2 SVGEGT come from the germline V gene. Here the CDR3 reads CASSRLAGERTDTQYF.

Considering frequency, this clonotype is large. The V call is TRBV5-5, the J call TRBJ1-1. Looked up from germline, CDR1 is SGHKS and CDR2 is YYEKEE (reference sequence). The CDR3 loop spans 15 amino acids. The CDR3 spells CASSLAAHMNTEAFF.

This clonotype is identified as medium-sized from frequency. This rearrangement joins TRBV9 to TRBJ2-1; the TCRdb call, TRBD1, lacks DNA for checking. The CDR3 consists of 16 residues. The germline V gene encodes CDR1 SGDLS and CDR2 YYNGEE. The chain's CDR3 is CASSPFPAGRLGEQFF.

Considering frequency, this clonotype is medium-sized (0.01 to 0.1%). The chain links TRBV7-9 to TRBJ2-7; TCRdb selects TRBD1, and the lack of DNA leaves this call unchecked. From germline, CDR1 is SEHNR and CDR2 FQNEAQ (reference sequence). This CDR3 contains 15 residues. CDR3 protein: CASSLAGGASNEQYF.

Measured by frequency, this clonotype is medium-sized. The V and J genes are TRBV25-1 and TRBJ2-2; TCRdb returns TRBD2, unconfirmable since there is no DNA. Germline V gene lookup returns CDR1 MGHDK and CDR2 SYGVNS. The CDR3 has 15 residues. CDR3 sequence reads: CAPNWRELYTGELFF.

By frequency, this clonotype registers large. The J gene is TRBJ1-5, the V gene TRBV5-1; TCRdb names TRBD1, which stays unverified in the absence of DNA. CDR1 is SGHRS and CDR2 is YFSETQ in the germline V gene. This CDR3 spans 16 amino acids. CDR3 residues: CASSLDPNRDNQPQHF. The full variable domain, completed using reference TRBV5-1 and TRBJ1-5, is KAGVTQTPRYLIKTRGQQVTLSCSPISGHRSVSWYQQTPGQGLQFLFEYFSETQRNKGNFPGRFSGRQFSNSRSEMNVSTLELGDSALYLCASSLDPNRDNQPQHFGDGTRLSIL.

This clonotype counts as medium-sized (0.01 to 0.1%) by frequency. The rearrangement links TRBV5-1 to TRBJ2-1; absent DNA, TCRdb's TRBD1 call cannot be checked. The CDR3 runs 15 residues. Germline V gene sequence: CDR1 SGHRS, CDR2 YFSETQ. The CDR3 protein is CASSLVPFAGNEQFF. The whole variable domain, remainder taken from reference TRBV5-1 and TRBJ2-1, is KAGVTQTPRYLIKTRGQQVTLSCSPISGHRSVSWYQQTPGQGLQFLFEYFSETQRNKGNFPGRFSGRQFSNSRSEMNVSTLELGDSALYLCASSLVPFAGNEQFFGPGTRLTVL.

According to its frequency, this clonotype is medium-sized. This chain's CDR3 is CATSRDPNNEQFF. V usage is TRBV24-1 and J usage is TRBJ2-1; absent DNA, TCRdb's TRBD1 call cannot be checked. There are 13 residues in the CDR3. Germline values: CDR1 KGHDR, CDR2 SFDVKD.

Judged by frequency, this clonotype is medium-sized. The chain's CDR3 is CSAQGDRGHYGYTF. This chain joins TRBV29-1 and TRBJ1-2; the D gene TCRdb calls, TRBD1, cannot be checked with no DNA. Germline CDR1 is SQVTM and CDR2 is ANQGSEA. The CDR3 has 14 residues.

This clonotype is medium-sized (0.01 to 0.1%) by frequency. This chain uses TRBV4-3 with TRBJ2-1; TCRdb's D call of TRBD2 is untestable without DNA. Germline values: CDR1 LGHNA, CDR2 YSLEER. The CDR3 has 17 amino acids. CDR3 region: CASSLTSGRAEYNEQFF.

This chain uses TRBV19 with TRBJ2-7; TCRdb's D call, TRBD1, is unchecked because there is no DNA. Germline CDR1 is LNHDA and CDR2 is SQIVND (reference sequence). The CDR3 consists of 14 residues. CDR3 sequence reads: CASSSRDRVNEQYF.

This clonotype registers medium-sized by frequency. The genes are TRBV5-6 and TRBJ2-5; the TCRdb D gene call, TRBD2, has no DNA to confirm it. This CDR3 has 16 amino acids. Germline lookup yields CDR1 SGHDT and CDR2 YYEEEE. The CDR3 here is CASSLGAGVRGETQYF.

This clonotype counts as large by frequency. This CDR3 reads CASSPSGRANNSPLHF. The chain carries TRBV5-1 and TRBJ1-6. The CDR3 is 16 residues long. From germline, CDR1 is SGHRS and CDR2 YFSETQ.

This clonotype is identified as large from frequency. The CDR3 is CASSLRDRRNTEAFF. The J gene is TRBJ1-1, the V gene TRBV28; TCRdb's D call, TRBD1, is unchecked because there is no DNA. Germline V gene lookup returns CDR1 MDHEN and CDR2 SYDVKM. This CDR3 has 15 residues.

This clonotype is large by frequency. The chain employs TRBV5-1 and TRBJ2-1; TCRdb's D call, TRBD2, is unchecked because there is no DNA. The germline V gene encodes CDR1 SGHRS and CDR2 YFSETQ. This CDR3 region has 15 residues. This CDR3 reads CASSDPGLAHNEQFF.

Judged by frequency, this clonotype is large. The CDR3 sequence is CASSLSYFSVMDEQYF. The chain uses TRBV7-2 and TRBJ2-7; TCRdb lists TRBD2, though no DNA is available to test this call. This CDR3 comprises 16 residues. Germline V gene lookup returns CDR1 SGHTA and CDR2 FQGNSA.